Below are 25 T cell receptor beta chains sequenced from a single sample in a study of technical replicates of blood from a few donors. The assay was immunoSEQ multiplex PCR, and TCRdb's table has in-frame clones only and misses some. The table records some 80,000 clones, 70% to 90% of them present only once. The sequencing sample was made of PBMCs. The origin of the receptors is a human donor in good health. Some clones in this sample may be carry-over from other donors' samples.

J is TRBJ1-1 and V is TRBV6-5, with D possibly matching TRBD1 (5 bases). Looked up from germline, CDR1 is MNHEY and CDR2 is SVGAGI. The V gene lost 3 bases and the J gene lost 1 base, with 12 bases spanning the gap. This CDR3 comprises 15 residues. CDR3 in amino acids: CASSYQGVGNTEAFF. CDR3 sequence (DNA): TGTGCCAGCAGTTATCAAGGGGTGGGGAACACTGAAGCTTTCTTT.

CDR3: CASSEAGLIYSTDTQYF. The CDR3 nucleotides read TGTGCCAGCAGTGAAGCGGGACTCATATACTCCACAGATACGCAGTATTTT. This chain connects TRBV6-1 to TRBJ2-3; perhaps TRBD2 as D (6 bases). This CDR3 spans 17 amino acids. From germline, CDR1 is MNHNS and CDR2 SASEGT. Trimming pared 0 bases from V and 2 bases from J, leaving 15 bases between.

The chain employs TRBV7-2 and TRBJ1-5; D is perhaps TRBD1 (5 bases). This CDR3 has 14 residues. V was clipped by 4 bases and J by 7 bases, with 14 bases between them. Per the germline V gene, CDR1 is SGHTA and CDR2 is FQGNSA. The CDR3 DNA reads as TGTGCCAGCAGCTCCGGGCGGGGCGGACAGCCCCAGCATTTT. Translating gives CASSSGRGGQPQHF.

This clone was seen a single time. V gene TRBV27 combines with J gene TRBJ2-3; TRBD1 aligns across 9 bases. V lost 3 bases, J lost 3 bases, and 7 bases stayed unmatched. The CDR3 runs 16 residues. In germline, CDR1 is MNHEY, CDR2 SMNVEV (reference sequence). The CDR3 protein is CASSFIWDRETDTQYF. CDR3 DNA sequence: TGTGCCAGCAGTTTCATCTGGGACAGGGAAACAGATACGCAGTATTTT.

J is TRBJ2-7 and V is TRBV30, with 8 bases that match TRBD2. J was trimmed by 3 bases and V by 3 bases; bases with no gene match: 4. CDR1 GTSNPN and CDR2 SVGIG come from the germline V gene (reference sequence). This CDR3 contains 13 residues. For the CDR3, the DNA is TGTGCCTGGAGAATAGCGGGATTCTACGAGCAGTACTTC. As protein: CAWRIAGFYEQYF.

The chain combines TRBV4-1 with TRBJ2-1, with 12 bases that match TRBD2. The CDR3 spans 19 residues. Trimming at V came to 3 bases and at J to 7 bases, leaving 16 bases not matched to a gene. CDR1 MGHRA and CDR2 YSYEKL come from the germline V gene. CDR3 residues: CASSHSIATSGRLGNEQFF. The CDR3 DNA reads TGCGCCAGCAGCCATTCAATTGCGACTAGCGGGAGACTCGGGAATGAGCAGTTCTTC.

This clone has only one observation. The CDR3 nucleotides are TGCAGCGTTGGGGGACAGGGGACTGAAGCTTTCTTT. It codes for CSVGGQGTEAFF. J is TRBJ1-1 and V is TRBV29-1, with 10 bases fitting TRBD1. The CDR3 has 12 amino acids. CDR1 and CDR2 (germline): SQVTM, ANQGSEA. After removal of 4 bases from V and 5 bases from J, the junction contained 1 base not matched to a gene. Combining the CDR3 with reference TRBV29-1 and TRBJ1-1 gives the whole variable domain SAVISQKPSRDICQRGTSLTIQCQVDSQVTMMFWYRQQPGQSLTLIATANQGSEATYESGFVIDKFPISRPNLTFSTLTVSNMSPEDSSIYLCSVGGQGTEAFFGQGTRLTVV.

This clone was observed a few times. The V and J genes are TRBV11-3 and TRBJ2-1, with D unresolved. V shed 5 bases and J shed 7 bases, with 24 bases lying between them. Germline CDR1 SGHNT, CDR2 YENEEA. The CDR3 has 17 residues. The CDR3 DNA reads as TGTGCCAGCAGCCTCAGTCGGTTCGGCACCCCCGGGAATGAGCAGTTCTTC. Protein sequence: CASSLSRFGTPGNEQFF.

This chain links TRBV19 with TRBJ1-1; D might be TRBD1 (6 bases). The CDR3 extends over 17 amino acids. V dropped 2 bases and J dropped 4 bases, with 20 bases sitting between them. The germline CDR1 and CDR2 sequences are LNHDA and SQIVND (reference sequence). DNA for the CDR3: TGTGCCAGTAGTATACCTTACGGCGGGGGCGGGGGCACTGAAGCTTTCTTT. Protein sequence: CASSIPYGGGGGTEAFF. Looking up the rest from reference TRBV19 and TRBJ1-1 gives the full variable domain: DGGITQSPKYLFRKEGQNVTLSCEQNLNHDAMYWYRQDPGQGLRLIYYSQIVNDFQKGDIAEGYSVSREKKESFPLTVTSAQKNPTAFYLCASSIPYGGGGGTEAFFGQGTRLTVV.

In this sample, this clone turned up once. V gene TRBV5-8 combines with J gene TRBJ2-7, with D possibly being TRBD2 (6 bases). The CDR3 runs 13 residues. Germline CDR1 SGHTS, CDR2 YDEGEE. Trimming took 0 bases from V and 7 from J, leaving 11 bases between them. The CDR3 here is CASSLDGAGEQYF. DNA of the CDR3: TGTGCCAGCAGCTTGGACGGGGCGGGGGAGCAGTACTTC.

V and J are TRBV15 and TRBJ1-5; TRBD1 is a possible D gene (5 bases). Per germline, CDR1 LNHNV and CDR2 YYDKDF (reference sequence). The CDR3 totals 13 residues. With 4 bases removed from V and 5 bases from J, the gap between germline ends came to 9 bases. The CDR3 sequence: CATSKQQDQPQHF. The CDR3 nucleotides read TGTGCCACCAGCAAACAACAGGATCAGCCCCAGCATTTT. The full variable domain, with the rest looked up from reference TRBV15 and TRBJ1-5, is DAMVIQNPRYQVTQFGKPVTLSCSQTLNHNVMYWYQQKSSQAPKLLFHYYDKDFNNEADTPDNFQSRRPNTSFCFLDIRSPGLGDTAMYLCATSKQQDQPQHFGDGTRLSIL.

The chain links TRBV30 to TRBJ2-5; D uncertain. The J call may not be correct, given that the DNA end is closer to TRBJ2-7. The V gene's germline CDR1 is GTSNPN and CDR2 SVGIG (reference sequence). This CDR3 has 14 amino acids. Here the CDR3 DNA reads TGTGCCTGGAGTGTACAGCAGGCCATCTACGAGCAGTACTTC. It specifies CAWSVQQAIYEQYF.

The V call is TRBV5-4, the J call TRBJ2-3; 11 nucleotides match TRBD1. This CDR3 spans 14 amino acids. The germline gives CDR1 SGHNT, CDR2 YYREEE (reference sequence). With V trimmed by 6 bases and J by 5 bases, 5 bases remained unmatched. Here the CDR3 DNA reads TGTGCCAGCACCTGGGACAGGGGGGTAGATACGCAGTATTTT. It is translated as CASTWDRGVDTQYF. The full variable domain, in which reference TRBV5-4 and TRBJ2-3 provide the parts outside the CDR3, is ETGVTQSPTHLIKTRGQQVTLRCSSQSGHNTVSWYQQALGQGPQFIFQYYREEENGRGNFPPRFSGLQFPNYSSELNVNALELDDSALYLCASTWDRGVDTQYFGPGTRLTVL.

J is TRBJ2-6 and V is TRBV4-3; no firm D call. The V and J ends lost 0 bases and 4 bases respectively, with 10 bases between them. Germline V gives CDR1 LGHNA, CDR2 YSLEER. The CDR3 totals 16 residues. In DNA, the CDR3 is TGCGCCAGCAGCCAAGATTTGGCAACCGGGGCCAACGTCCTGACTTTC. Its translation is CASSQDLATGANVLTF.

The V gene is TRBV10-2, the J gene TRBJ2-7, with TRBD2 identical over 10 bases. V lost 6 bases and J lost 5; bases outside the gene matches: 13. The germline V gene has CDR1 WSHSY and CDR2 SAAADI. This CDR3 spans 16 amino acids. As DNA, the CDR3 is TGCGCCAGCAGCGATAGCGGGGGGCGCCCCCCCAACGAGCAGTACTTC. This sequence encodes CASSDSGGRPPNEQYF.

In its sample, this clone was seen once. V gene TRBV9 combines with J gene TRBJ2-7; D unresolved. There are 12 residues in the CDR3. The germline V gene has CDR1 SGDLS and CDR2 YYNGEE. With 5 bases removed from V and 9 bases from J, the gap between germline ends came to 15 bases. CDR3 amino acids: CASSSDSVGQYF. The CDR3 bases are TGTGCCAGCAGTTCCGACTCCGTCGGGCAGTACTTC.

The rearrangement joins TRBV6-1 to TRBJ2-5; D remains unclear. The CDR3 sequence is 11 residues long. V lost 4 bases, J lost 5 bases, and 5 bases lay in between. The V gene's germline CDR1 is MNHNS and CDR2 SASEGT. The CDR3 coding sequence is TGTGCCAGCAGTGGCGCGGAGACCCAGTACTTC. This gives the protein CASSGAETQYF.

The chain combines TRBV12-5 with TRBJ2-5; 9 bases align to TRBD2. This CDR3 is built from 17 residues. Trimming took 0 bases from V and 2 from J; bases not matched to a gene: 7. Germline V CDR1 and CDR2: LGHNT, FRNRAP. CDR3 nucleotides: TGTGCTAGTGGTTTGGTAAACCAAGCGGGGGGTCAAGAGACCCAGTACTTC. This translates into CASGLVNQAGGQETQYF. The full variable domain, with the rest looked up from reference TRBV12-5 and TRBJ2-5, is DARVTQTPRHKVTEMGQEVTMRCQPILGHNTVFWYRQTMMQGLELLAYFRNRAPLDDSGMPKDRFSAEMPDATLATLKIQPSEPRDSAVYFCASGLVNQAGGQETQYFGPGTRLLVL.

This rearrangement joins TRBV6-5 to TRBJ2-3; no reliable D call. CDR1 and CDR2 from the germline V gene are MNHEY and SVGAGI. Trimming took 2 bases from V and 0 from J, leaving 6 bases between them. The CDR3 loop spans 14 amino acids. This CDR3 is CASSYRASTDTQYF. CDR3 sequence (DNA): TGTGCCAGCAGTTACAGAGCGAGCACAGATACGCAGTATTTT.

This clone came up once. Germline and junction disagree at one end, which may indicate a read error. The chain combines TRBV7-9 with TRBJ2-1, with 8 bases fitting TRBD2. Germline V gene sequence: CDR1 SEHNR, CDR2 FQNEAQ (reference sequence). The CDR3 runs to 16 residues. Written as DNA, the CDR3 is TGTGCCAGCAGCTTAGGGGGACTAGTTTTCTACAATGAGCGGTTCTTC. Translation gives CASSLGGLVFYNERFF. Full variable domain (missing parts from reference TRBV7-9 and TRBJ2-1): DTGVSQNPRHKITKRGQNVTFRCDPISEHNRLYWYRQTLGQGPEFLTYFQNEAQLEKSRLLSDRFSAERPKGSFSTLEIQRTEQGDSAMYLCASSLGGLVFYNERFFGPGTRLTVL.

The CDR3 region has the DNA TGCGCCAGCAGCCAACAGACTAGCGGGACCCACCATCCACAGTATTTT. This sequence encodes CASSQQTSGTHHPQYF. The genes are TRBV4-1 and TRBJ2-3; 11 bases are shared with TRBD2. The trim removed 2 bases at V and 12 bases at J, leaving 13 bases unmatched. The CDR3 sequence is 16 residues long. Per germline, CDR1 MGHRA and CDR2 YSYEKL.

This chain's CDR3 is CASSENRGTEAFF. The DNA for the CDR3 is TGCGCCAGCAGCGAAAACAGGGGCACTGAAGCTTTCTTT. The gene calls are TRBV5-1 and TRBJ1-1; 7 bases fit TRBD1. Germline CDR1 is SGHRS and CDR2 is YFSETQ. The length of the CDR3 is 13 residues. V shed 4 bases and J 4 bases; nucleotides not matched to a gene: 4.

The rearrangement uses TRBV28 and TRBJ1-5; D is unclear. The V gene's germline CDR1 is MDHEN and CDR2 SYDVKM. This CDR3 has 12 residues. With 7 bases removed from V and 3 bases from J, the gap between germline ends came to 7 bases. CDR3: CASTENNQPQHF. The DNA for the CDR3 is TGTGCCAGCACCGAGAACAATCAGCCCCAGCATTTT.

This sequence joins TRBV4-2 and TRBJ2-3; D is unresolved. V was clipped by 4 bases and J by 0 bases, with 8 bases between them. CDR3 length equals 14 residues. Germline CDR1 is LGHNA and CDR2 is YNFKEQ. The chain's CDR3 is CASSRTGSTDTQYF. The CDR3, as DNA: TGTGCCAGCAGCCGCACCGGGAGCACAGATACGCAGTATTTT.

V gene TRBV6-5 combines with J gene TRBJ1-1; D possibly corresponds to TRBD1 (5 bases). The CDR3 has 14 amino acids. In germline, CDR1 is MNHEY, CDR2 SVGAGI. V was trimmed by 6 bases and J by 5 bases, leaving 16 bases between them. The CDR3 is CASRRGGGGTEAFF. The CDR3 DNA is TGTGCCAGCAGACGAGGCGGGGGGGGAACTGAAGCTTTCTTT.